The clone carrying this T cell receptor (beta chain) appeared a few times. Its antigen is unidentified. The entirety of the isolated RNA underwent reverse transcription, so expressed TCRB transcripts were sequenced. Sequenced by immunoSEQ multiplex PCR; TCRdb stores in-frame clones only, minus some. The table lists 450,000 to 600,000 clones, around 28% of them singletons. Germline CDR1 is LNHDA and CDR2 is SQIVND (reference sequence). CDR3 length: 14 residues. V shed 5 bases and J 6 bases; nucleotides not matched to a gene: 4. This specimen comes from a study of beta chain features in type 1 diabetes. The study's findings and limits: Type 1 diabetes patients had VDJ junctions that carried fewer insertions and more deletions.

This TCR came from a man between 18 and 29 years old in good health. Sample: naive CD4+ T cells from blood. The chain recombines TRBV19 with TRBJ2-1; 10 bases align to TRBD2. CDR3 sequence: CASSPSGSGNEQFF. In DNA, the CDR3 is TGTGCCAGTAGTCCTAGCGGGAGCGGCAATGAGCAGTTCTTC. Full variable domain (remainder filled in from reference TRBV19 and TRBJ2-1): DGGITQSPKYLFRKEGQNVTLSCEQNLNHDAMYWYRQDPGQGLRLIYYSQIVNDFQKGDIAEGYSVSREKKESFPLTVTSAQKNPTAFYLCASSPSGSGNEQFFGPGTRLTVL.